A few counts support the clone carrying this T cell receptor (beta chain). This sample is part of a study of blood T cell repertoires in COVID-19. As for the study in general: PBMCs, B-cell-depleted T cells, or T cells were the source of the cDNA or gDNA that made up the material.

Measured with immunoSEQ multiplex PCR; TCRdb has only the in-frame clones, and not every one. The sample records 190,000 or so clones, about 85% being singletons. Trimming cost V 6 bases and J 1 base, with 10 bases left between them. Looked up from germline, CDR1 is MNHEY and CDR2 is SMNVEV (reference sequence). CDR3 length equals 15 residues. The TCR comes from a man aged 55 to 70 with COVID-19, enrolled during active disease. Source material: peripheral blood. The chain is built from TRBV27 and TRBJ2-6; D remains unclear. The CDR3 nucleotides are TGTGCCAGCAGGACGACACTGTCTGGGGCCAACGTCCTGACTTTC. Translating it yields CASRTTLSGANVLTF.